Each of the 25 T cell receptor beta chains below was sequenced from the same sample in a study of T cells in Graves' hyperthyroidism and ophthalmopathy. There were TCR beta CDR3 regions amplified from RNA transcripts. TCR CDR3 underwent first-round RT-PCR with the HTBI primer set. MiXCR, run by TCRdb on the multiplex PCR reads, gives a single entry per CDR3 protein. The data hold roughly 570,000 distinct CDR3 sequences, with 35% to 55% observed a single time. Source material: peripheral blood or thyroid tissue (not recorded which). These receptors all come from an adult woman with Graves' disease, either hyperthyroidism or ophthalmopathy (not recorded which).

V and J are TRBV27 and TRBJ2-3, with D tentatively TRBD2 (6 bases). V was trimmed by 8 bases and J by 2 bases, leaving 14 bases between them. The CDR3 loop spans 14 amino acids. Germline V gene sequence: CDR1 MNHEY, CDR2 SMNVEV (reference sequence). DNA for the CDR3: TGTGCCAGCTCGGGACTCTCCTACACAGATACGCAGTATTTT. Protein sequence: CASSGLSYTDTQYF.

As for this clonotype: A single base separates this from a much larger clone, so it may be a read error. The genes are TRBV5-1 and TRBJ2-7, with D unclear. Germline assignment: CDR1 SGHRS and CDR2 YFSETQ. This CDR3 has 14 amino acids. The CDR3 reads CVSSLSSLNYEQYF. In nucleotides, the CDR3 is TGCGTCAGCAGCTTGAGTAGCCTAAACTACGAGCAGTACTTC.

The chain links TRBV7-9 to TRBJ1-2; 12 nucleotides match TRBD1. V lost 4 bases to trimming and J lost 7 bases; unmatched junction nucleotides: 7. CDR1 SEHNR and CDR2 FQNEAQ come from the germline V gene (reference sequence). The CDR3 totals 15 residues. In DNA, the CDR3 is TGTGCCAGCAGCTCTAGGGGACAGGGGGCAGGTGGCTACACCTTC. Protein sequence: CASSSRGQGAGGYTF.

This clonotype was found many times. The chain recombines TRBV25-1 with TRBJ1-2; no clear D. Germline lookup yields CDR1 MGHDK and CDR2 SYGVNS. V lost 5 bases, J lost 7 bases, and 14 bases lay in between. CDR3 size: 13 residues. The DNA of the CDR3 is TGTGCCAGCAGTCTTGGCCTGTCTTCTGGCTACACCTTC. This translates into CASSLGLSSGYTF.

This clonotype was counted at least ten times. This chain links TRBV10-2 with TRBJ2-7; D gene uncertain. The CDR3 sequence is 13 residues long. CDR1 and CDR2 (germline): WSHSY, SAAADI. Trimming cost V 4 bases and J 5 bases, with 12 bases left between them. This CDR3 reads CASSGPQFHEQYF. Written as DNA, the CDR3 is TGCGCCAGCAGTGGCCCCCAGTTCCACGAGCAGTACTTC.

This chain joins TRBV2 and TRBJ2-5, with 7 bases lining up with TRBD1. Unmatched junction bases numbered 7, after V lost 8 bases and J lost 1 base. The germline V gene encodes CDR1 SNHLY and CDR2 FYNNEI. This CDR3 is 14 amino acids long. CDR3 in amino acids: CASGKTGPQETQYF. The CDR3, as DNA: TGTGCCAGCGGAAAGACAGGGCCCCAAGAGACCCAGTACTTC.

The chain recombines TRBV9 with TRBJ1-2; D possibly corresponds to TRBD1 (5 bases). CDR3 length: 15 amino acids. Germline V lookup: CDR1 SGDLS, CDR2 YYNGEE. V dropped 5 bases and J dropped 4 bases, with 18 bases sitting between them. CDR3 sequence (DNA): TGTGCCAGCAGTGCTAGTGGGGGTTGGGGCTATGGCTACACCTTC. Its protein is CASSASGGWGYGYTF.

With regard to this clonotype: An end of the junction differs from the germline gene, which may be a read error. This rearrangement joins TRBV7-6 to TRBJ2-7, with D perhaps matching TRBD2 (6 bases). The CDR3 runs to 13 residues. Germline V gene data show CDR1 as SGHVS and CDR2 as FNYEAQ. The CDR3 region has the DNA TGTGCCAGCAGCGTAGGGACTCCCGGGGAGCTGTACTTC. It specifies CASSVGTPGELYF.

The chain carries TRBV6-5 and TRBJ2-7; D may be TRBD1 (6 bases). CDR3 length: 14 residues. Trimming took off 2 bases at V and 2 bases at J, with 10 bases between the two ends. The germline CDR1 and CDR2 sequences are MNHEY and SVGAGI. The CDR3 loop is CASSYGRGTYEQYF. CDR3 nucleotide sequence: TGTGCCAGCAGTTACGGCAGGGGTACCTACGAGCAGTACTTC.

J is TRBJ1-2 and V is TRBV7-2; D possibly corresponds to TRBD1 (5 bases). The CDR3 has 12 amino acids. V lost 8 bases to trimming and J lost 5 bases, with 12 bases between them. Per germline, CDR1 SGHTA and CDR2 FQGNSA. The CDR3 here is CTSGASTYGYTF. Written as DNA, the CDR3 is TGTACCAGCGGGGCTTCCACATATGGCTACACCTTC.

This clonotype was seen a few times. The rearrangement links TRBV7-8 to TRBJ2-3; tentatively, D is TRBD1 or TRBD2 (5 bases each). The germline V gene has CDR1 SGHVS and CDR2 FQNEAQ. This CDR3 is 17 amino acids long. Between the trimmed V and J ends, which lost 5 bases and 6 bases, there was a span of 24 bases. This chain's CDR3 is CASSQGGLRGRWDTQYF. CDR3 in DNA: TGTGCCAGCAGCCAGGGTGGTCTTCGAGGGAGATGGGATACGCAGTATTTT.

The chain employs TRBV29-1 and TRBJ2-5; the D gene is possibly TRBD1 (5 bases). The CDR3 length is 14 residues. From germline, CDR1 is SQVTM and CDR2 ANQGSEA. V lost 5 bases to trimming and J lost 2 bases, with 15 bases between them. CDR3 DNA sequence: TGCAGCGTTCCCGGACAAGGCAGACAAGAGACCCAGTACTTC. Protein: CSVPGQGRQETQYF.

The chain couples TRBV20-1 to TRBJ1-6, with D perhaps matching TRBD1 (6 bases). Trimming shortened V by 4 bases and J by 10 bases, and 26 bases separated the two germline ends. This CDR3 has 17 amino acids. Germline lookup yields CDR1 DFQATT and CDR2 SNEGSKA (reference sequence). As DNA, the CDR3 is TGCAGTGCTACCCCTGATCGTCGGACAGATCGGCGCTCACCCCTCCACTTT. It codes for CSATPDRRTDRRSPLHF.

This clonotype was seen at least ten times. The chain couples TRBV5-1 to TRBJ2-2, with D possibly matching TRBD1 (5 bases). The CDR3 covers 15 residues. The germline V and J ends were trimmed by 0 bases and 5 bases, with 11 bases remaining between them. CDR1 and CDR2 (germline): SGHRS, YFSETQ. The DNA of the CDR3 is TGCGCCAGCAGCTTGGATCAGGGCTGGACCGGGGAGCTGTTTTTT. It specifies CASSLDQGWTGELFF.

The rearrangement links TRBV2 to TRBJ2-1; 9 nucleotides align to TRBD2. Germline CDR1 SNHLY, CDR2 FYNNEI. The CDR3 is 14 residues long. The junction had 8 bases not matched to a gene; V was cut back by 7 bases and J by 7 bases. This CDR3 reads CASKEREVRNEQFF. DNA for the CDR3: TGTGCCAGCAAGGAGCGGGAGGTTAGGAATGAGCAGTTCTTC.

In its sample, this clonotype was seen many times. The chain links TRBV7-2 to TRBJ1-6, with D uncertain. The CDR3 is made up of 12 amino acids. Germline CDR1 SGHTA, CDR2 FQGNSA. The V gene lost 5 bases and the J gene lost 10 bases, with 9 bases spanning the gap. This chain's CDR3 is CASSQMGSPLHF. The CDR3 coding sequence is TGTGCCAGCAGCCAAATGGGATCACCCCTCCACTTT.

The table lists this clonotype with many counts. The chain couples TRBV4-1 to TRBJ2-7; the D is unclear. The CDR3 runs to 12 residues. Trimming removed 0 bases at V and 5 bases at J, with 5 bases between. The germline gives CDR1 MGHRA, CDR2 YSYEKL. DNA for the CDR3: TGCGCCAGCAGCCAAGATTTCCACGAGCAGTACTTC. It codes for CASSQDFHEQYF.

Only a few counts were recorded for this clonotype. This chain links TRBV5-5 with TRBJ2-2; a weak D match, TRBD1 (6 bases). The germline V gene has CDR1 SGHKS and CDR2 YYEKEE (reference sequence). There are 15 residues in the CDR3. V dropped 0 bases and J dropped 4 bases, with 10 bases sitting between them. The CDR3 reads CASSLGTVLTGELFF. The CDR3 bases are TGTGCCAGCAGCTTGGGGACAGTTCTCACCGGGGAGCTGTTTTTT.

The chain is built from TRBV5-1 and TRBJ2-1, with D hard to call. The length of the CDR3 is 13 residues. CDR1 is SGHRS and CDR2 is YFSETQ in the germline V gene. Deletions cut 2 bases from V and 8 bases from J, with 11 bases between. As DNA, the CDR3 is TGCGCCAGCAGCTTCGCAGCGTTCGATGAGCAGTTCTTC. Residues: CASSFAAFDEQFF. Drawing the rest from reference TRBV5-1 and TRBJ2-1, the complete variable domain is KAGVTQTPRYLIKTRGQQVTLSCSPISGHRSVSWYQQTPGQGLQFLFEYFSETQRNKGNFPGRFSGRQFSNSRSEMNVSTLELGDSALYLCASSFAAFDEQFFGPGTRLTVL.

This chain uses TRBV10-1 with TRBJ1-2; D unclear. Trimming cost V 0 bases and J 4 bases, with 6 bases left between them. Germline values: CDR1 WNHNN, CDR2 SYGVQD (reference sequence). The CDR3 has 13 amino acids. The CDR3, as DNA: TGCGCCAGCAGTGAGTCGGCCGCCTATGGCTACACCTTC. It encodes CASSESAAYGYTF.

This clonotype occurred many times. The rearrangement uses TRBV7-2 and TRBJ2-7, with 8 bases matching TRBD2. The junction had 4 bases not matched to a gene; V was cut back by 4 bases and J by 2 bases. CDR1 is SGHTA, CDR2 FQGNSA, per germline. This CDR3 has 14 residues. In DNA form, the CDR3 reads TGTGCCAGCAGCTATATGGGACTAGCCTACGAGCAGTACTTC. Translation gives CASSYMGLAYEQYF.

This clonotype was counted a few times. The chain couples TRBV5-1 to TRBJ1-5; D is ambiguous. CDR1 SGHRS and CDR2 YFSETQ come from the germline V gene. This CDR3 spans 13 amino acids. V gave up 4 bases and J gave up 5 bases, with 10 bases separating them. The CDR3, as DNA: TGCGCCAGCAGCCTTGCGACCGATCAGCCCCAGCATTTT. Its translation is CASSLATDQPQHF.

The genes are TRBV9 and TRBJ2-5; 7 bases are a match to TRBD1. CDR1 is SGDLS and CDR2 is YYNGEE in the germline V gene. This CDR3 comprises 15 residues. Trimming removed 4 bases from V and 2 bases from J; junction bases left unmatched: 8. The CDR3 reads CASSQGDREQETQYF. CDR3 DNA: TGTGCCAGCAGCCAAGGGGACAGAGAGCAAGAGACCCAGTACTTC.

This sequence joins TRBV10-2 and TRBJ1-2; D gene uncertain. In germline, CDR1 is WSHSY, CDR2 SAAADI. This CDR3 region has 14 residues. V was clipped by 4 bases and J by 4 bases, with 13 bases between them. This CDR3 is CASSGQEGGYGYTF. In DNA, the CDR3 is TGCGCCAGCAGTGGGCAGGAGGGCGGCTATGGCTACACCTTC.

In its sample, this clonotype was seen many times. The rearrangement uses TRBV28 and TRBJ1-2; D is unresolved. Per germline, CDR1 MDHEN and CDR2 SYDVKM. Trimming pared 6 bases from V and 5 bases from J, leaving 10 bases between. The CDR3 is 12 amino acids. Written as DNA, the CDR3 is TGTGCCAGCAGCCGGGATGAGTATGGCTACACCTTC. Translation: CASSRDEYGYTF.